The rows below give T cell receptor beta chains drawn from one sample of a study of human T cells and chemical hapten exposure. Via MiXCR, TCRdb re-called the RACE reads, giving one row per CDR3 protein. The sample carries more than 85,000 distinct CDR3 sequences, roughly a third recorded once. Sequencing was performed on whole blood, taken in connection with sensitization to the hapten diphenylcyclopropenone (DPC). The receptor source for this set is a man aged 40-55 years with alopecia areata. Some clones in this sample may be carry-over from other donors' samples. Both conserved end residues are part of each CDR3. The D gene is left open where the match is weak. Rows may omit the clone size; those that give it use once, few, many or a size class.

CDR3nt | CDR3aa | len | j_gene | abundance | v_gene | d_gene
TGTGCCAGCAGTTTAGGATACCGGACGGGGGCTGGGGCCAACGTCCTGACTTTC | CASSLGYRTGAGANVLTF | 18 | TRBJ2-6 | - | TRBV28 | -
TGTGCCAGCAGCCAAGATCAAGGGGGTGAAGCTTTCTTT | CASSQDQGGEAFF | 13 | TRBJ1-1 | - | TRBV3-1 | -
TGTGCCAGCAGCCAAGCCCGAAGTACCACTGAAGCTTTCTTT | CASSQARSTTEAFF | 14 | TRBJ1-1 | few | TRBV14 | -
TGTGCCAGCAGCGTAACGCAGGGGAGCTCTGGAAACACCATATATTTT | CASSVTQGSSGNTIYF | 16 | TRBJ1-3 | - | TRBV11-2 | -
TGTGCCAGCAGCTTCGACAGGGTCAATTCACCCCTCCACTTT | CASSFDRVNSPLHF | 14 | TRBJ1-6 | few | TRBV7-9 | TRBD1
TGCAGCGTTGTCGGACGGACCAGGGACATTCAGTACTTC | CSVVGRTRDIQYF | 13 | TRBJ2-4 | few | TRBV29-1 | -
TGTGCCAGCAGTCTAGCCGGACAGGGGTTCTGGGCCAACGTCCTGACTTTC | CASSLAGQGFWANVLTF | 17 | TRBJ2-6 | - | TRBV12-3/TRBV12-4 | TRBD1
TGTGCCAGCAGTTACTCGACAGCTGATCAGCCCCAGCATTTT | CASSYSTADQPQHF | 14 | TRBJ1-5 | - | TRBV6-5 | -
TGTGCCAGTAGTCCGCTCATGGATCAGGAGACCCAGTACTTC | CASSPLMDQETQYF | 14 | TRBJ2-5 | few | TRBV19 | -
TGTGCCATCAGTACCCGACAGGGAGGTCAAGATGGCTACACCTTC | CAISTRQGGQDGYTF | 15 | TRBJ1-2 | few | TRBV10-3 | TRBD1
TGCGCCAGCAGCTTGATGGTGAACACTGAAGCTTTCTTT | CASSLMVNTEAFF | 13 | TRBJ1-1 | - | TRBV5-1 | -
TGCGCCAGCAGCCACGGTGGTCAGGGGGACTACGAGCAGTACTTC | CASSHGGQGDYEQYF | 15 | TRBJ2-7 | - | TRBV10-1 | TRBD1
TGTGCCAGCAGTGATAGACACCAAGAGACCCAGTACTTC | CASSDRHQETQYF | 13 | TRBJ2-5 | - | TRBV25-1 | -
TGTGCCAGCAGCTATTCGACAGGACCGAACACTGAAGCTTTCTTT | CASSYSTGPNTEAFF | 15 | TRBJ1-1 | - | TRBV7-3 | -
TGTGCCAGCAGCTTAAGTCTAGGTGGTGGAGTGCCCTACGAGCAGTACTTC | CASSLSLGGGVPYEQYF | 17 | TRBJ2-7 | - | TRBV7-2 | -
TGCAGCGTGCGGACAGACGCCAATCAGCCCCAGCATTTT | CSVRTDANQPQHF | 13 | TRBJ1-5 | - | TRBV29-1 | -
TGTGCCAGTAGTATAGATGGGGACAGCTACTATGGCTACACCTTC | CASSIDGDSYYGYTF | 15 | TRBJ1-2 | - | TRBV19 | TRBD1
TGTGCCAGCAGTCCGAGCCCCGGATCCTATAATTCACCCCTCCACTTT | CASSPSPGSYNSPLHF | 16 | TRBJ1-6 | - | TRBV6-5 | -
TGTGCCAGCAGTTATTACAAACCAGGACAGGCCACCAATCAGCCCCAGCATTTT | CASSYYKPGQATNQPQHF | 18 | TRBJ1-5 | few | TRBV6-2/TRBV6-3 | TRBD1
TGTGCCAGCAGCAACCCTCCCCGTCGATCGTTTACAGATACGCAGTATTTT | CASSNPPRRSFTDTQYF | 17 | TRBJ2-3 | few | TRBV7-9 | -
TGTGCCAGCAGTTTGGTTCACGGGACAGGGTTTGTCACTGAAGCTTTCTTT | CASSLVHGTGFVTEAFF | 17 | TRBJ1-1 | - | TRBV27 | TRBD1
TGTGCCAGTAGTGGTCTAAGTGGGACCGGGGAGCTGTTTTTT | CASSGLSGTGELFF | 14 | TRBJ2-2 | - | TRBV19 | -
TGCAGCGTCCCCGAGATAGGGTACAATGAGCAGTTCTTC | CSVPEIGYNEQFF | 13 | TRBJ2-1 | - | TRBV29-1 | -
TGTGCCAGCAGCCCTTGGGCTAGCGGGACTTTGAACACCGGGGAGCTGTTTTTT | CASSPWASGTLNTGELFF | 18 | TRBJ2-2 | - | TRBV13 | TRBD2
TGTGCCAGCAGTAAACCAAATCAGCCCCAGCATTTT | CASSKPNQPQHF | 12 | TRBJ1-5 | once | TRBV28 | -
TGTGCCACCAGCAGAGCGGGCGGACAAGAGACCCAGTACTTC | CATSRAGGQETQYF | 14 | TRBJ2-5 | - | TRBV15 | -
TGTGCCAGCAGCCTCATAGCGGGAGCTTACAATGAGCAGTTCTTC | CASSLIAGAYNEQFF | 15 | TRBJ2-1 | - | TRBV7-9 | TRBD2
TGTGCCAGCTCACCTCCAATAGAGACCCAGTACTTC | CASSPPIETQYF | 12 | TRBJ2-5 | - | TRBV18 | -
TGTGCCAGCAGGGTACAGGGAGCGGAGACCCAGTACTTC | CASRVQGAETQYF | 13 | TRBJ2-5 | few | TRBV6-6 | -
TGCAGTGCTATTCTCCCGGGACAGATGACCGGGGAGCTGTTTTTT | CSAILPGQMTGELFF | 15 | TRBJ2-2 | few | TRBV20-1 | TRBD1
TGTGCCAGCGCGACAGGGTTCTACGAGCAGTACTTC | CASATGFYEQYF | 12 | TRBJ2-7 | - | TRBV6-2/TRBV6-3 | TRBD1
TGTGCCAGCAGCTCTCAAGGGTACTCCTACGAGCAGTACTTC | CASSSQGYSYEQYF | 14 | TRBJ2-7 | - | TRBV13 | -
TGTGCCAGCAGCCAAGGGCTAAGCAATCAGCCCCAGCATTTT | CASSQGLSNQPQHF | 14 | TRBJ1-5 | few | TRBV3-1 | -
TGTGCCAGCAGTCCCCCTAGCGGGAGGGCCCTAGCCACAGATACGCAGTATTTT | CASSPPSGRALATDTQYF | 18 | TRBJ2-3 | - | TRBV6-6 | TRBD2
TGTGCCAGCAGCTTAAACCTTCAGCGGTTCGGGGCGCATGTTGAAGAGACCCAGTACTTC | CASSLNLQRFGAHVEETQYF | 20 | TRBJ2-5 | few | TRBV7-6 | -
TGTGCCAGCCGGACACCGAACACTGAAGCTTTCTTT | CASRTPNTEAFF | 12 | TRBJ1-1 | few | TRBV28 | -
TGTGCCACCAGTGATCCCGTCCAGGGAAACACCGGGGAGCTGTTTTTT | CATSDPVQGNTGELFF | 16 | TRBJ2-2 | few | TRBV24-1 | -
TGTGCCAGCTTACCAGGACTAGCGCCGCAAGAGACCCAGTACTTC | CASLPGLAPQETQYF | 15 | TRBJ2-5 | - | TRBV2 | TRBD2
TGTGCCAGCAACCGACAGATCGGAAACACCATATATTTT | CASNRQIGNTIYF | 13 | TRBJ1-3 | few | TRBV6-6 | -
TGTGCTAGTGGTCGACAGGGTGGGGAAGCTTTCTTT | CASGRQGGEAFF | 12 | TRBJ1-1 | few | TRBV12-5 | TRBD1
TGTGCCAGCAGTTTGCAGGGAGAGGGCTACACCTTC | CASSLQGEGYTF | 12 | TRBJ1-2 | - | TRBV28 | -
TGTGCCAGCGCCTCCAGTCTGGACGAGCAGTACTTC | CASASSLDEQYF | 12 | TRBJ2-7 | - | TRBV28 | -
TGTGCCAGCAGGTCCGGGACTAGCGGGAGGCCCAGCTCCTACGAGCAGTACTTC | CASRSGTSGRPSSYEQYF | 18 | TRBJ2-7 | - | TRBV28 | TRBD2
TGTGCCAGCAGTTACCTAGCGGGGCCAGCTTACGAGCAGTACTTC | CASSYLAGPAYEQYF | 15 | TRBJ2-7 | - | TRBV6-2/TRBV6-3 | TRBD2
TGTGCCAGCAGTCGACAGGGTGGGGGGCAGCCCCAGCATTTT | CASSRQGGGQPQHF | 14 | TRBJ1-5 | few | TRBV6-5 | TRBD1
TGCGCCAGCAGGACGGGGGCAGGGACAGATACGCAGTATTTT | CASRTGAGTDTQYF | 14 | TRBJ2-3 | few | TRBV5-1 | -
TGTGCCAGCGTACGCACCTTGGGGATGTCCTCCGAAAAACTGTTTTTT | CASVRTLGMSSEKLFF | 16 | TRBJ1-4 | - | TRBV6-1 | -
TGTGCCAGCAGCCAGTTTTCGCAGGGAAAACTGTTTTTT | CASSQFSQGKLFF | 13 | TRBJ1-4 | few | TRBV3-1 | -
TGTGCCAGCAGCTTGGGACAGGGTCCTTACGAGCAGTACTTC | CASSLGQGPYEQYF | 14 | TRBJ2-7 | - | TRBV5-4 | TRBD1
TGCAGCGTGATTGGACAGGTGTCGAACACCGGGGAGCTGTTTTTT | CSVIGQVSNTGELFF | 15 | TRBJ2-2 | medium-sized | TRBV29-1 | TRBD1
TGCAGCGTTGAGCAGGTCGAAGCTTTCTTT | CSVEQVEAFF | 10 | TRBJ1-1 | few | TRBV29-1 | -
TGCAGTGCCTTAGTAGGCAATCAGCCCCAGCATTTT | CSALVGNQPQHF | 12 | TRBJ1-5 | - | TRBV20-1 | -
TGTGCCAGCAGCCCAAGACAGGGTCTGGGTGGCTACACCTTC | CASSPRQGLGGYTF | 14 | TRBJ1-2 | few | TRBV7-3 | TRBD1
TGTGCCAGCAGTTACCGCTACGAGCAGTACTTC | CASSYRYEQYF | 11 | TRBJ2-7 | - | TRBV6-2/TRBV6-3 | -
TGCGCCAGCAACCTATGCGATAGAAAAGCCAAAAACATTCAGTACTTC | CASNLCDRKAKNIQYF | 16 | TRBJ2-4 | - | TRBV23-1 | -
TGTGCCACCCAGGGTAGCACAGATACGCAGTATTTT | CATQGSTDTQYF | 12 | TRBJ2-3 | - | TRBV10-3 | -
TGCAGCGTTAACGTCTTTCAAGAGACCCAGTACTTC | CSVNVFQETQYF | 12 | TRBJ2-5 | - | TRBV29-1 | -
TGTGCCAGCAGCCACCACCCGGGTAGCGGGACCTCCTACAATGAGCAGTTCTTC | CASSHHPGSGTSYNEQFF | 18 | TRBJ2-1 | - | TRBV14 | TRBD2
TGTGCCAGCAGTTCTAGCGGACCTTACAATGAGCAGTTCTTC | CASSSSGPYNEQFF | 14 | TRBJ2-1 | few | TRBV6-2/TRBV6-3 | TRBD2
TGTGCCAGCAGTGACGGTCAGGTACACTCCTACGAGCAGTACTTC | CASSDGQVHSYEQYF | 15 | TRBJ2-7 | - | TRBV25-1 | -